The next 30 T cell receptor beta chains were all read from a single sample in a study of T cell repertoires in cytomegalovirus infection. TCRdb independently ran MiXCR on the reads; one entry per CDR3 protein. In the table there are some 940,000 distinct CDR3 sequences, roughly 30% of which are singletons. Antigens of these TCRs are unknown. Sequences were derived from cultured CD8+ T cells from PBMCs, sampled from culture after CMV antigen stimulation. The receptor source for this set is a human donor in good health (CMV status not recorded). Some clones in this sample may be carry-over from other donors' samples.

This clonotype showed up many times. This chain links TRBV7-8 with TRBJ2-7, with 10 positions matching TRBD1. The CDR3 contains 15 residues. The trim removed 3 bases at V and 5 bases at J, leaving 7 bases unmatched. Germline V gives CDR1 SGHVS, CDR2 FQNEAQ. CDR3 protein: CASSFGQGGSDEQYF. CDR3 sequence (DNA): TGTGCCAGCAGCTTTGGACAGGGGGGTTCGGACGAGCAGTACTTC.

The chain uses TRBV27 and TRBJ2-3; possible D gene TRBD2, 7 bases. The CDR3 covers 17 residues. The V end lost 6 bases, the J end lost 7 bases, and 26 bases lay between the germline ends. Germline V gene data show CDR1 as MNHEY and CDR2 as SMNVEV (reference sequence). Here the CDR3 DNA reads TGTGCCAGCAGCCTTCTAGGCGGGGGCCCCGGGGTATATACGCAGTATTTT. Amino acid sequence: CASSLLGGGPGVYTQYF.

The J gene is TRBJ1-1, the V gene TRBV6-8, with 7 nucleotides matching TRBD1. The CDR3 is 14 residues long. Per germline, CDR1 MNHGY and CDR2 SAAAGT. The junction had 9 bases not matched to a gene; V was cut back by 8 bases and J by 3 bases. The CDR3 DNA reads TGTGCCAGCGGTAGAACAGGGGAGTACACTGAAGCTTTCTTT. Its translation: CASGRTGEYTEAFF.

The sample holds a few counts of this clonotype. This chain joins TRBV7-9 and TRBJ2-3; TRBD2 agrees at 9 bases. This CDR3 is 17 amino acids long. Germline lookup yields CDR1 SEHNR and CDR2 FQNEAQ (reference sequence). Trimming removed 7 bases from V and 0 bases from J; junction bases left unmatched: 11. The CDR3 DNA reads as TGTGCCAGCAACCAACCGCTAGCGGGGACTAGCACAGATACGCAGTATTTT. Translating gives CASNQPLAGTSTDTQYF.

V is TRBV28 and J is TRBJ2-3; 9 nucleotides match TRBD2. The CDR3 contains 17 residues. J lost 1 base, V lost 2 bases, and 7 bases had no gene match. Per the germline V gene, CDR1 is MDHEN and CDR2 is SYDVKM. The CDR3 DNA reads as TGTGCCAGCAGTTTAGTAATAGCGGGGGACCGCACAGATACGCAGTATTTT. Amino acid sequence: CASSLVIAGDRTDTQYF.

Only a few counts were recorded for this clonotype. The chain combines TRBV5-1 with TRBJ2-1, with a weak D call TRBD1 (5 bases). Germline lookup yields CDR1 SGHRS and CDR2 YFSETQ. CDR3 size: 15 residues. V lost 1 base and J 8 bases, leaving 16 bases between the germline ends. CDR3 loop: CASSLRQGLSHEQFF. The CDR3 DNA is TGCGCCAGCAGCTTGAGGCAGGGATTGAGTCATGAGCAGTTCTTC.

The V call is TRBV28, the J call TRBJ2-5; the match to TRBD1 covers 7 bases. The CDR3 runs to 15 residues. V lost 5 bases, J lost 1 base, and 7 bases stayed unmatched. Germline CDR1 is MDHEN and CDR2 is SYDVKM. The CDR3, as DNA: TGTGCCAGCAGTAGCCGGGACAGCCTCCAAGAGACCCAGTACTTC. This sequence encodes CASSSRDSLQETQYF. Full variable domain (outside the CDR3, taken from reference TRBV28 and TRBJ2-5): DVKVTQSSRYLVKRTGEKVFLECVQDMDHENMFWYRQDPGLGLRLIYFSYDVKMKEKGDIPEGYSVSREKKERFSLILESASTNQTSMYLCASSSRDSLQETQYFGPGTRLLVL.

This clonotype was counted only a few times. V usage is TRBV7-9 and J usage is TRBJ1-4, with no clear D. V was cut by 2 bases and J by 0 bases, with 10 bases left in between. Per the germline V gene, CDR1 is SEHNR and CDR2 is FQNEAQ (reference sequence). The CDR3 totals 16 residues. The CDR3 DNA reads as TGTGCCAGCAGCTTATTCGTTGTTGCAACTAATGAAAAACTGTTTTTT. Its translation: CASSLFVVATNEKLFF.

The J gene is TRBJ2-1, the V gene TRBV12-3 or TRBV12-4; D call uncertain. The CDR3 extends over 15 amino acids. The V end was cut by 3 bases, the J end by 7 bases, with 16 bases between. CDR3 region: CASSLAPSLVNEQFF. The CDR3 region has the DNA TGTGCCAGCAGTTTGGCGCCAAGCCTTGTTAATGAGCAGTTCTTC.

The chain couples TRBV6-1 to TRBJ1-3; perhaps TRBD1 as D (5 bases). Trimming removed 8 bases from V and 0 bases from J, with 11 bases in between. Germline assignment: CDR1 MNHNS and CDR2 SASEGT. The CDR3 spans 14 residues. CDR3 sequence: CASPGHFSGNTIYF. The CDR3 nucleotides read TGTGCCAGCCCCGGACACTTCTCTGGAAACACCATATATTTT.

This chain connects TRBV5-6 to TRBJ1-5; D perhaps matches TRBD1 (5 bases). The CDR3 sequence is 15 residues long. Germline V gene lookup returns CDR1 SGHDT and CDR2 YYEEEE. V was pared by 1 base and J by 5 bases, with 13 bases between. CDR3 sequence reads: CASSLSRGGHQPQHF. The CDR3 nucleotides read TGTGCCAGCAGCTTGTCTAGGGGAGGGCATCAGCCCCAGCATTTT. Filled out from reference TRBV5-6 and TRBJ1-5, the complete variable domain reads DAGVTQSPTHLIKTRGQQVTLRCSPKSGHDTVSWYQQALGQGPQFIFQYYEEEERQRGNFPDRFSGHQFPNYSSELNVNALLLGDSALYLCASSLSRGGHQPQHFGDGTRLSIL.

The CDR3 DNA reads TGCGCCAGCAGCTTGGCCGTCGGACTAGCGGGGTACAATGAGCAGTTCTTC. Translation: CASSLAVGLAGYNEQFF. The rearrangement joins TRBV5-1 to TRBJ2-1; the match to TRBD2 covers 12 bases. J lost 4 bases, V lost 0 bases, and 5 bases had no gene match. CDR1 and CDR2 (germline): SGHRS, YFSETQ. This CDR3 has 17 residues.

This clonotype has more than one count but fewer than ten. The V and J genes are TRBV7-9 and TRBJ2-1, with TRBD1 identical over 7 bases. V trimming: 5 bases; J trimming: 2 bases; junction bases outside the gene matches: 12. This CDR3 contains 17 residues. Germline assignment: CDR1 SEHNR and CDR2 FQNEAQ (reference sequence). DNA of the CDR3: TGTGCCAGCAGCGCACGCGACAGGGTGAGAACCTACAATGAGCAGTTCTTC. Protein sequence: CASSARDRVRTYNEQFF. The variable domain in full, completed from reference TRBV7-9 and TRBJ2-1, reads DTGVSQNPRHKITKRGQNVTFRCDPISEHNRLYWYRQTLGQGPEFLTYFQNEAQLEKSRLLSDRFSAERPKGSFSTLEIQRTEQGDSAMYLCASSARDRVRTYNEQFFGPGTRLTVL.

This clonotype was observed a few times. This chain joins TRBV27 and TRBJ1-5; 7 bases match TRBD1. With 3 bases clipped from V and 5 bases from J, the junction kept 13 bases outside the gene matches. The CDR3 loop spans 17 amino acids. Germline values: CDR1 MNHEY, CDR2 SMNVEV (reference sequence). As DNA, the CDR3 is TGTGCCAGCAGTTTGATTTCGGGACAGATTATCCATCAGCCCCAGCATTTT. Translating gives CASSLISGQIIHQPQHF.

On this clonotype itself: A single base separates this from a much larger clone, so it may be a read error. The rearrangement links TRBV4-1 to TRBJ2-2; D tentatively reads TRBD1 or TRBD2 (6 bases each). Germline V gives CDR1 MGHRA, CDR2 YSYEKL. The CDR3 is 15 residues long. The CDR3 protein is CANSQQGGWTGELFF. The CDR3 DNA follows: TGCGCCAACAGCCAACAGGGAGGTTGGACCGGGGAGCTGTTTTTT.

The chain carries TRBV7-6 and TRBJ2-5, with 8 bases identical to TRBD2. The ends lost 4 bases at V and 1 base at J; junction bases unmatched: 8. This CDR3 comprises 16 residues. Per the germline V gene, CDR1 is SGHVS and CDR2 is FNYEAQ. Here the CDR3 DNA reads TGTGCCAGCAGCTCTCGGGTAGCGGGGATCCAAGAGACCCAGTACTTC. This sequence encodes CASSSRVAGIQETQYF.

This clonotype was counted many times. This chain connects TRBV7-2 to TRBJ2-7, with D perhaps matching TRBD1 (5 bases). V gave up 1 base and J gave up 4 bases, with 8 bases separating them. The germline V gene has CDR1 SGHTA and CDR2 FQGNSA. This CDR3 spans 13 amino acids. The CDR3 sequence: CASSLESGYEQYF. CDR3 DNA sequence: TGTGCCAGCAGCTTAGAATCAGGGTACGAGCAGTACTTC.

V and J are TRBV29-1 and TRBJ2-3, with 16 bases matching TRBD2. Germline assignment: CDR1 SQVTM and CDR2 ANQGSEA. The CDR3 has 17 residues. With V trimmed by 3 bases and J by 2 bases, 5 bases remained unmatched. The CDR3 here is CSVDGTSGGGPTDTQYF. The DNA for the CDR3 is TGCAGCGTTGATGGGACTAGCGGGGGGGGACCCACAGATACGCAGTATTTT.

This clonotype has more than one count but fewer than ten. The chain couples TRBV11-1 to TRBJ1-1; the D gene is possibly TRBD1 (5 bases). This CDR3 spans 13 amino acids. V gave up 5 bases and J gave up 5 bases, with 12 bases separating them. Germline V gene sequence: CDR1 SGHAT, CDR2 FQDESV (reference sequence). The DNA for the CDR3 is TGTGCCAGCAGCCACGGGGGAGGTACTGAAGCTTTCTTT. This codes for CASSHGGGTEAFF.

This clonotype has just a few counts. The chain joins TRBV24-1 to TRBJ2-1; no reliable D call. V was shortened by 4 bases and J by 5 bases, with 8 bases between the two germline ends. The CDR3 spans 13 residues. CDR1 and CDR2 (germline): KGHDR, SFDVKD. The CDR3 DNA follows: TGTGCCACCAGTGAAACTCTCGACAATGAGCAGTTCTTC. Residues: CATSETLDNEQFF.

This chain links TRBV5-6 with TRBJ1-4, with D uncertain. V lost 0 bases and J 7 bases, leaving 22 bases between the germline ends. The germline V gene has CDR1 SGHDT and CDR2 YYEEEE. This CDR3 spans 18 amino acids. The CDR3 coding sequence is TGTGCCAGCAGCTTGGACAGCCTCAAGTCCGCGGGCGGTGAAAAACTGTTTTTT. Translation gives CASSLDSLKSAGGEKLFF.

CDR3 sequence (DNA): TGTGCCACCGCCGACGGGACCGATTTCGATTCACCCCTCCACTTT. This codes for CATADGTDFDSPLHF. The rearrangement joins TRBV27 to TRBJ1-6, with a possible D match to TRBD1 (5 bases). Trimming pared 10 bases from V and 8 bases from J, leaving 21 bases between. The CDR3 is 15 amino acids. Looked up from germline, CDR1 is MNHEY and CDR2 is SMNVEV (reference sequence).

The chain links TRBV6-2 or TRBV6-3 to TRBJ2-1; D might be TRBD1 (7 bases). There are 14 residues in the CDR3. The germline V and J ends were trimmed by 6 bases and 4 bases, with 13 bases remaining between them. Germline V CDR1 and CDR2: MNHEY, SVGEGT. CDR3 in DNA: TGTGCCAGCAGCAGGGGGGTACTTTACAATGAGCAGTTCTTC. It yields the protein CASSRGVLYNEQFF.

J is TRBJ2-1 and V is TRBV9; 7 nucleotides match TRBD1. Germline V gene sequence: CDR1 SGDLS, CDR2 YYNGEE. The ends lost 1 base at V and 5 bases at J; junction bases unmatched: 6. CDR3 length: 15 residues. DNA of the CDR3: TGTGCCAGCAGCGTAACAGGGGCAGAGCACAATGAGCAGTTCTTC. It encodes CASSVTGAEHNEQFF.

The chain combines TRBV5-1 with TRBJ1-1; no definite D call. The V end was cut by 3 bases, the J end by 5 bases, with 20 bases between. Germline CDR1 is SGHRS and CDR2 is YFSETQ. This CDR3 is 16 amino acids long. This CDR3 is CASSSDLPVTMTEAFF. Here the CDR3 DNA reads TGCGCCAGCAGCTCTGACTTGCCCGTAACAATGACTGAAGCTTTCTTT.

The CDR3 sequence: CALQVAGGEGYTF. CDR3 bases: TGTGCCCTCCAGGTGGCAGGGGGCGAGGGCTACACCTTC. The J gene is TRBJ1-2, the V gene TRBV10-3; 8 nucleotides align to TRBD1. The V gene's germline CDR1 is ENHRY and CDR2 SYGVKD. V lost 11 bases and J lost 8; bases outside the gene matches: 13. The CDR3 spans 13 residues.

The chain couples TRBV5-1 to TRBJ2-1; the D gene is possibly TRBD2 (6 bases). V was clipped by 0 bases and J by 8 bases, with 12 bases between them. The CDR3 runs to 14 residues. Per germline, CDR1 SGHRS and CDR2 YFSETQ. CDR3 sequence: CASSLAGWEDEQFF. The CDR3 DNA follows: TGCGCCAGCAGCTTGGCAGGGTGGGAGGATGAGCAGTTCTTC.

The J gene is TRBJ1-2, the V gene TRBV4-1; 7 nucleotides line up with TRBD1. The CDR3 extends over 16 amino acids. J was trimmed by 4 bases and V by 1 base; bases with no gene match: 9. The germline V gene encodes CDR1 MGHRA and CDR2 YSYEKL. The DNA for the CDR3 is TGCGCCAGCAGCCAAGGTCCCGGACAGGAACGCTATGGCTACACCTTC. It yields the protein CASSQGPGQERYGYTF.

V gene TRBV7-6 combines with J gene TRBJ2-3; no definite D call. The V gene's germline CDR1 is SGHVS and CDR2 FNYEAQ. The CDR3 runs to 15 residues. V lost 5 bases, J lost 2 bases, and 14 bases lay in between. In nucleotides, the CDR3 is TGTGCCAGCAGCCCCCCGGGTACTATCACAGATACGCAGTATTTT. It translates to CASSPPGTITDTQYF.

In its sample, this clonotype was seen many times. The genes are TRBV12-3 or TRBV12-4 and TRBJ1-2; TRBD1 might be the D (6 bases). The CDR3 consists of 15 residues. Trimming stripped 2 bases from V and 8 bases from J, with 18 bases between. The CDR3 loop is CASSLSSGGAKGYTF. Written as DNA, the CDR3 is TGTGCCAGCAGTTTAAGTTCTGGGGGGGCGAAAGGCTACACCTTC.